The 18 T cell receptor beta chains given below trace back to one sample, sequenced in a study of shared clonotypes between healthy human individuals. The protocol was immunoSEQ multiplex PCR, while the TCRdb copy is restricted to in-frame clones and leaves out a portion. The sample includes some 450,000 clones, about 74% seen only once; the top ten take about 12%. Sequenced input: PBMCs. The receptor source for this set is a woman aged 40-49 years in good health. Some clones in this sample may be carry-over from other donors' samples.

J is TRBJ2-2 and V is TRBV7-3, with 8 bases identical to TRBD2. This CDR3 has 15 amino acids. CDR1 is SGHTA and CDR2 is FQGTGA in the germline V gene. V dropped 3 bases and J dropped 2; count of bases not matched to a gene: 2. Written as DNA, the CDR3 is TGTGCCAGCAGCTTGGTAGCGGGAAACACCGGGGAGCTGTTTTTT. It encodes CASSLVAGNTGELFF. Full variable domain (remainder filled in from reference TRBV7-3 and TRBJ2-2): GAGVSQTPSNKVTEKGKYVELRCDPISGHTALYWYRQSLGQGPEFLIYFQGTGAADDSGLPNDRFFAVRPEGSVSTLKIQRTERGDSAVYLCASSLVAGNTGELFFGEGSRLTVL.

The rearrangement uses TRBV7-2 and TRBJ1-1, with D perhaps matching TRBD1 (5 bases). The CDR3 sequence is 13 residues long. Germline-derived CDR1 and CDR2 are SGHTA and FQGNSA. Trimming removed 3 bases from V and 1 base from J, with 6 bases in between. The CDR3 sequence: CASSLRGNTEAFF. CDR3 nucleotide sequence: TGTGCCAGCAGCTTGAGGGGGAACACTGAAGCTTTCTTT.

This chain's CDR3 is CASSFWDSRGEQYF. Here the CDR3 DNA reads TGTGCCAGCAGCTTTTGGGACTCGCGTGGCGAGCAGTACTTC. The J gene is TRBJ2-7, the V gene TRBV5-4; D may be TRBD2 (6 bases). Deletions cut 2 bases from V and 6 bases from J, with 15 bases between. Germline lookup yields CDR1 SGHNT and CDR2 YYREEE (reference sequence). The CDR3 is 14 residues long.

The J gene is TRBJ2-5, the V gene TRBV10-3; TRBD1 agrees at 10 bases. Germline V gives CDR1 ENHRY, CDR2 SYGVKD. The CDR3 contains 15 residues. The J segment lost 4 bases and the V segment lost 2 bases, leaving 4 bases of the junction unmatched. The CDR3 DNA is TGTGCCATCAGTGAGACGGACAGGGGGAGAGAGACCCAGTACTTC. Its protein product is CAISETDRGRETQYF.

This clone was detected ten times or more. This chain joins TRBV7-2 and TRBJ1-2; 11 bases are shared with TRBD1. V dropped 4 bases and J dropped 7; count of bases not matched to a gene: 2. Germline V lookup: CDR1 SGHTA, CDR2 FQGNSA. The CDR3 contains 13 residues. CDR3 amino acids: CASSSGQGGGYTF. In DNA, the CDR3 is TGTGCCAGCAGCTCGGGACAGGGGGGTGGCTACACCTTC.

The V and J genes are TRBV18 and TRBJ2-5, with D uncertain. The CDR3 is 12 residues long. The V end was cut by 0 bases, the J end by 5 bases, with 4 bases between. Per the germline V gene, CDR1 is KGHSH and CDR2 is LQKENI. In nucleotides, the CDR3 is TGTGCCAGCTCACCACCTCACGAGACCCAGTACTTC. It is translated as CASSPPHETQYF.

To note about this clone: A single base separates this from a much larger clone, so it may be a read error. The same CDR3 can be traced to other DNA sequences in this sample. The V and J genes are TRBV7-9 and TRBJ1-4, with unresolved D. The CDR3 extends over 13 amino acids. Trimming left V 5 bases short and J 0 bases short, with 4 bases between. Germline values: CDR1 SEHNR, CDR2 FQNEAQ (reference sequence). CDR3 region: CASSPSTNEKLFF. Written as DNA, the CDR3 is TGTGCCAGCAGCCCCTCAACTAATGAAAAACTGTTTTTT.

This chain links TRBV10-3 with TRBJ2-3; no reliable D call. This CDR3 spans 15 amino acids. CDR1 is ENHRY, CDR2 SYGVKD, per germline. Trimming removed 10 bases from V and 0 bases from J, with 17 bases in between. CDR3 residues: CATKPDETSTDTQYF. The CDR3 DNA sequence: TGTGCCACCAAACCCGACGAGACCAGCACAGATACGCAGTATTTT.

V usage is TRBV28 and J usage is TRBJ2-1; 10 nucleotides match TRBD2. Looked up from germline, CDR1 is MDHEN and CDR2 is SYDVKM. V lost 6 bases and J lost 6; bases outside the gene matches: 17. The CDR3 loop spans 18 amino acids. CDR3 in amino acids: CASRPLAGDLIGGNEQFF. The CDR3 coding sequence is TGTGCCAGCAGACCCCTAGCGGGAGATCTAATTGGTGGCAATGAGCAGTTCTTC.

V gene TRBV5-4 combines with J gene TRBJ2-3; no definite D call. The CDR3 loop spans 15 amino acids. Germline assignment: CDR1 SGHNT and CDR2 YYREEE (reference sequence). V lost 0 bases to trimming and J lost 1 base, with 9 bases between them. CDR3: CASSLGSGGTDTQYF. CDR3 DNA: TGTGCCAGCAGCTTGGGCTCTGGGGGCACAGATACGCAGTATTTT.

This clone was found once. The chain carries TRBV4-3 and TRBJ2-1; TRBD1 might be the D (5 bases). Deletions cut 2 bases from V and 8 bases from J, with 13 bases between. This CDR3 has 14 amino acids. Per germline, CDR1 LGHNA and CDR2 YSLEER. CDR3 bases: TGCGCCAGCAGCCAAAACCGGCCCAGGGATGAGCAGTTCTTC. This translates into CASSQNRPRDEQFF.

About this clone itself: A read error is the likely source, as a far larger clone sits one nucleotide away. Additional DNA sequences in this sample encode the identical CDR3. The genes are TRBV18 and TRBJ1-1; tentative D call: TRBD1 (6 bases). This CDR3 spans 15 amino acids. Germline V gene sequence: CDR1 KGHSH, CDR2 LQKENI. CDR3 amino acids: CASSPPGGQNTEAFF. DNA for the CDR3: TGCGCCAGCTCACCACCGGGGGGACAGAACACTGAAGCTTTCTTT.

This clone was seen a few times. This chain joins TRBV9 and TRBJ1-1, with D unresolved. The germline V gene encodes CDR1 SGDLS and CDR2 YYNGEE. CDR3 length: 13 residues. Trimming shortened V by 0 bases and J by 1 base, and 4 bases separated the two germline ends. CDR3 sequence reads: CASSVAENTEAFF. The CDR3 nucleotides are TGTGCCAGCAGCGTAGCAGAGAACACTGAAGCTTTCTTT. Together with reference TRBV9 and TRBJ1-1, the CDR3 gives the full variable domain: DSGVTQTPKHLITATGQRVTLRCSPRSGDLSVYWYQQSLDQGLQFLIQYYNGEERAKGNILERFSAQQFPDLHSELNLSSLELGDSALYFCASSVAENTEAFFGQGTRLTVV.

The chain has TRBV5-6 and TRBJ2-7; unclear D gene. This CDR3 is built from 14 residues. Germline CDR1 SGHDT, CDR2 YYEEEE. V was clipped by 4 bases and J by 5 bases, with 16 bases between them. This CDR3 is CASSSTSGWHEQYF. DNA of the CDR3: TGTGCCAGCAGCAGTACCTCGGGCTGGCACGAGCAGTACTTC.

The CDR3 loop is CASSAPGTHNEQFF. The CDR3 coding sequence is TGTGCCAGCAGTGCCCCCGGGACACATAATGAGCAGTTCTTC. The chain recombines TRBV28 with TRBJ2-1, with a weak D call TRBD1 (6 bases). V gave up 5 bases and J gave up 7 bases, with 15 bases separating them. Germline V lookup: CDR1 MDHEN, CDR2 SYDVKM. CDR3 length: 14 residues. Together with reference TRBV28 and TRBJ2-1, the CDR3 gives the full variable domain: DVKVTQSSRYLVKRTGEKVFLECVQDMDHENMFWYRQDPGLGLRLIYFSYDVKMKEKGDIPEGYSVSREKKERFSLILESASTNQTSMYLCASSAPGTHNEQFFGPGTRLTVL.

A note on this clone: The junction differs from germline at one of its ends, possibly a read error. The sample contains more than one DNA sequence encoding this CDR3. The genes are TRBV29-1 and TRBJ2-2, with a tentative D call TRBD1 (5 bases). The CDR3 extends over 14 amino acids. The V gene's germline CDR1 is SQVTM and CDR2 ANQGSEA. In DNA form, the CDR3 reads TGCAGCGTGGAAGCCGGGCAGGGTACCGGGGAGCTGTTTTTT. Translated, it gives CSVEAGQGTGELFF.

A word on this clone: One base separates it from a far larger clone, so it is likely a read error. J is TRBJ2-7 and V is TRBV28; 7 bases match TRBD2. CDR1 is MDHEN, CDR2 SYDVKM, per germline. This CDR3 is built from 13 residues. V shed 6 bases, J shed 3 bases, and the junction held 5 bases outside the gene matches. The CDR3: CASRSGGNYEQYF. The CDR3 DNA reads as TGTGCCAGCAGATCCGGGGGGAACTACGAGCAGTACTTC.

The V call is TRBV11-2, the J call TRBJ2-2; D is unclear. Trimming shortened V by 5 bases and J by 6 bases, and 10 bases separated the two germline ends. Germline CDR1 and CDR2: SGHAT and FQNNGV. The CDR3 is 13 amino acids. CDR3 nucleotide sequence: TGTGCCAGCAGCCCCTTGAGGTCCGGGGAGCTGTTTTTT. Translation: CASSPLRSGELFF. The variable domain in full, with the rest retrieved from reference TRBV11-2 and TRBJ2-2, is EAGVAQSPRYKIIEKRQSVAFWCNPISGHATLYWYQQILGQGPKLLIQFQNNGVVDDSQLPKDRFSAERLKGVDSTLKIQPAKLEDSAVYLCASSPLRSGELFFGEGSRLTVL.